Below are 29 T cell receptor beta chains sequenced from a single sample in a study of blood T cell repertoires in COVID-19. Profiling relied on immunoSEQ multiplex PCR, and the TCRdb table lists in-frame clones only, not all of them. The table records roughly 150,000 clones, about nine tenths of them present only once. Sequencing was done on a sample of peripheral blood. The receptors come from a human donor in a cohort sampled during active COVID-19.

This rearrangement joins TRBV4-2 to TRBJ2-1; 10 nucleotides align to TRBD2. The CDR3 contains 16 residues. Germline loops: CDR1 LGHNA, CDR2 YNFKEQ. The V gene end was trimmed by 0 bases and the J gene end by 10 bases; junction bases not matched to a gene: 9. The CDR3 nucleotides are TGTGCCAGCAGCCAAGAGTTAAGCGGGGGGGCTTGGGAGCAGTTCTTC. It specifies CASSQELSGGAWEQFF.

The V gene is TRBV3-1 (or the pseudogene TRBV3-2), the J gene TRBJ1-3; 9 positions match TRBD1. The CDR3 totals 17 residues. Germline lookup yields CDR1 LGHDT and CDR2 YNNKEL (reference sequence). Trimming took 2 bases from V and 1 from J; bases not matched to a gene: 6. The CDR3 is CASSQNNRGRSGNTIYF. The CDR3 bases are TGTGCCAGCAGCCAAAATAACAGGGGGCGGTCTGGAAACACCATATATTTT.

This chain links TRBV6-6 with TRBJ1-5; D is possibly TRBD1 (5 bases). This CDR3 is 11 amino acids long. The V gene lost 8 bases and the J gene lost 6 bases, with 8 bases spanning the gap. Germline V gene sequence: CDR1 MNHNY, CDR2 SVGAGI (reference sequence). As DNA, the CDR3 is TGTGCCAGCGGGGGGGTTCAGCCCCAGCATTTT. Its translation is CASGGVQPQHF.

V and J are TRBV6-5 and TRBJ2-1; the D gene is possibly TRBD2 (6 bases). V was clipped by 2 bases and J by 2 bases, with 10 bases between them. This CDR3 has 15 residues. CDR1 and CDR2 from the germline V gene are MNHEY and SVGAGI. Here the CDR3 reads CASSYVAGPYNEQFF. The CDR3 region has the DNA TGTGCCAGCAGTTACGTGGCGGGACCCTACAATGAGCAGTTCTTC.

The chain couples TRBV7-9 to TRBJ2-7; perhaps TRBD1 as D (5 bases). V lost 3 bases to trimming and J lost 3 bases, with 9 bases between them. Germline V lookup: CDR1 SEHNR, CDR2 FQNEAQ (reference sequence). There are 13 residues in the CDR3. The chain's CDR3 is CASSLQGLYEQYF. DNA for the CDR3: TGTGCCAGCAGCTTGCAGGGCCTCTACGAGCAGTACTTC.

V and J are TRBV7-9 and TRBJ2-3; TRBD1 might be the D (5 bases). The V gene lost 1 base and the J gene lost 3 bases, with 11 bases spanning the gap. Germline loops: CDR1 SEHNR, CDR2 FQNEAQ (reference sequence). The CDR3 covers 15 residues. The CDR3 nucleotides read TGTGCCAGCAGCTTAGGGCAGGGTCGAACAGATACGCAGTATTTT. Residues: CASSLGQGRTDTQYF.

This chain joins TRBV6-2 or TRBV6-3 and TRBJ2-5, with TRBD1 as a possible D gene (6 bases). Trimming took off 3 bases at V and 0 bases at J, with 11 bases between the two ends. There are 15 residues in the CDR3. Germline CDR1 MNHEY, CDR2 SVGEGT. The CDR3 nucleotides read TGTGCCAGCAGTTATCTTACAGGGTACCAAGAGACCCAGTACTTC. This codes for CASSYLTGYQETQYF.

This sequence joins TRBV12-3 or TRBV12-4 and TRBJ2-2, with TRBD1 as a possible D gene (5 bases). V shed 3 bases and J shed 5 bases, with 7 bases lying between them. The CDR3 is 13 amino acids. CDR3 in amino acids: CASSLQGTGELFF. The DNA for the CDR3 is TGTGCCAGCAGTTTGCAGGGAACCGGGGAGCTGTTTTTT.

The chain is built from TRBV10-1 and TRBJ1-4, with D maybe TRBD1 (5 bases). CDR3 length: 17 amino acids. Germline loops: CDR1 WNHNN, CDR2 SYGVQD (reference sequence). The V gene lost 5 bases and the J gene lost 0 bases, with 16 bases spanning the gap. CDR3 sequence reads: CASSRQGICSTNEKLFF. CDR3 bases: TGCGCCAGCAGTCGGCAGGGAATTTGTTCAACTAATGAAAAACTGTTTTTT.

The chain is built from TRBV2 and TRBJ1-4; maybe TRBD1 (5 bases). This CDR3 has 14 residues. Trimming pared 7 bases from V and 4 bases from J, leaving 13 bases between. The V gene's germline CDR1 is SNHLY and CDR2 FYNNEI. The CDR3 spells CASMGGGLNEKLFF. DNA for the CDR3: TGTGCCAGCATGGGCGGGGGTCTTAATGAAAAACTGTTTTTT. The full variable domain, rest sourced from reference TRBV2 and TRBJ1-4, is EPEVTQTPSHQVTQMGQEVILRCVPISNHLYFYWYRQILGQKVEFLVSFYNNEISEKSEIFDDQFSVERPDGSNFTLKIRSTKLEDSAMYFCASMGGGLNEKLFFGSGTQLSVL.

V is TRBV7-9 and J is TRBJ1-2, with D tentatively TRBD1 (5 bases). The ends were cut back, 3 bases at V and 8 bases at J, with 10 bases in the middle. This CDR3 has 12 amino acids. Germline V gene sequence: CDR1 SEHNR, CDR2 FQNEAQ (reference sequence). The CDR3 region is CASSFSQGGYTF. As DNA, the CDR3 is TGTGCCAGCAGCTTCTCCCAGGGCGGCTACACCTTC. Supplemented by reference TRBV7-9 and TRBJ1-2, the full variable domain reads DTGVSQNPRHKITKRGQNVTFRCDPISEHNRLYWYRQTLGQGPEFLTYFQNEAQLEKSRLLSDRFSAERPKGSFSTLEIQRTEQGDSAMYLCASSFSQGGYTFGSGTRLTVV.

The chain has TRBV5-1 and TRBJ1-3; TRBD1 matches at 12 bases. CDR3 length: 19 amino acids. V was clipped by 3 bases and J by 0 bases; unmatched bases: 10. Germline V lookup: CDR1 SGHRS, CDR2 YFSETQ. The CDR3, as DNA: TGCGCCAGCAGCTCCGGGACAGGGGGCTCGTTTAGCTCTGGAAACACCATATATTTT. Protein product: CASSSGTGGSFSSGNTIYF.

This chain joins TRBV5-1 and TRBJ2-7; D is uncertain. Trimming left V 0 bases short and J 2 bases short, with 9 bases between. This CDR3 region has 14 residues. Germline-derived CDR1 and CDR2 are SGHRS and YFSETQ. The CDR3 DNA follows: TGCGCCAGCAGCTTGGATGGCGGCACCTACGAGCAGTACTTC. This sequence encodes CASSLDGGTYEQYF.

To note about this clone: Within the sample, other DNA sequences also encode this same CDR3. This chain links TRBV5-1 with TRBJ1-2; TRBD1 might be the D (6 bases). V dropped 0 bases and J dropped 4 bases, with 10 bases sitting between them. The CDR3 runs 14 residues. CDR1 is SGHRS and CDR2 is YFSETQ in the germline V gene. CDR3 in DNA: TGCGCCAGCAGCTTGGACAGGGTGAGCTATGGCTACACCTTC. Encoded protein: CASSLDRVSYGYTF.

V usage is TRBV6-5 and J usage is TRBJ1-2, with a tentative D call TRBD1 (6 bases). The germline V and J ends were trimmed by 2 bases and 6 bases, with 10 bases remaining between them. The CDR3 loop spans 13 amino acids. CDR1 and CDR2 from the germline V gene are MNHEY and SVGAGI. This chain's CDR3 is CASSYAGDDGYTF. DNA of the CDR3: TGTGCCAGCAGTTACGCAGGGGACGATGGCTACACCTTC.

V and J are TRBV19 and TRBJ1-5; D gene unclear. The CDR3 runs to 14 residues. V shed 6 bases and J shed 7 bases, with 16 bases lying between them. CDR1 and CDR2 (germline): LNHDA, SQIVND (reference sequence). The CDR3 DNA reads as TGTGCCAGTAGAGTCCTAGAGGAAACCCAGCCCCAGCATTTT. It translates to CASRVLEETQPQHF.

As DNA, the CDR3 is TGTGCCAGCAGTCCGGGACAGGATAACTATGGCTACACCTTC. The encoded protein is CASSPGQDNYGYTF. The rearrangement uses TRBV6-5 and TRBJ1-2; TRBD1 matches at 8 bases. The length of the CDR3 is 14 residues. Per germline, CDR1 MNHEY and CDR2 SVGAGI. Trimming removed 5 bases from V and 1 base from J; junction bases left unmatched: 3.

A few counts support this clone. This chain uses TRBV18 with TRBJ1-1, with D possibly TRBD1 on 5 matching bases. The CDR3 contains 13 residues. The V end was cut by 4 bases, the J end by 0 bases, with 6 bases between. Germline V gene data show CDR1 as KGHSH and CDR2 as LQKENI. The CDR3 sequence is CASSQGMNTEAFF. The CDR3 DNA sequence: TGTGCCAGCTCACAGGGGATGAACACTGAAGCTTTCTTT.

The gene calls are TRBV7-3 and TRBJ2-1; TRBD2 matches at 9 bases. With 5 bases clipped from V and 0 bases from J, the junction kept 5 bases outside the gene matches. This CDR3 region has 16 residues. Germline CDR1 reads SGHTA; CDR2 reads FQGTGA. The CDR3 sequence: CASSPSGTFSYNEQFF. CDR3 sequence (DNA): TGTGCCAGCAGCCCTAGCGGGACATTCTCCTACAATGAGCAGTTCTTC.

CDR3 bases: TGTGCCAGCAGCTTAGCAGGCTACCGGGAGCAGTTCTTC. This sequence encodes CASSLAGYREQFF. The J gene is TRBJ2-1, the V gene TRBV11-2; D uncertain. V was cut by 1 base and J by 10 bases, with 11 bases left in between. The CDR3 covers 13 residues. Germline V gene sequence: CDR1 SGHAT, CDR2 FQNNGV.

This chain joins TRBV19 and TRBJ1-1, with D tentatively TRBD1 (5 bases). Trimming cost V 7 bases and J 0 bases, with 9 bases left between them. The CDR3 has 13 amino acids. Germline loops: CDR1 LNHDA, CDR2 SQIVND (reference sequence). CDR3 nucleotides: TGTGCCAGTACAGGGCTTATGAACACTGAAGCTTTCTTT. It encodes CASTGLMNTEAFF.

V is TRBV12-5 and J is TRBJ2-4; TRBD1 matches at 7 bases. This CDR3 has 15 residues. V lost 1 base to trimming and J lost 8 bases; unmatched junction nucleotides: 8. CDR1 LGHNT and CDR2 FRNRAP come from the germline V gene. For the CDR3, the DNA is TGTGCTAGTGGTTTGGGGCACAGGGGTGTTGACATTCAGTACTTC. The encoded protein is CASGLGHRGVDIQYF.

The CDR3 here is CASSHEGYEQYF. The CDR3 coding sequence is TGTGCCAGCAGCCACGAGGGCTACGAGCAGTACTTC. The V gene is TRBV4-2, the J gene TRBJ2-7; tentative D call: TRBD2 (5 bases). Germline CDR1 LGHNA, CDR2 YNFKEQ. The CDR3 has 12 amino acids. With 3 bases removed from V and 3 bases from J, the gap between germline ends came to 6 bases.

The rearrangement uses TRBV12-3 or TRBV12-4 and TRBJ2-5, with TRBD2 as a possible D gene (6 bases). The germline V and J ends were trimmed by 5 bases and 1 base, with 8 bases remaining between them. The CDR3 sequence is 13 residues long. CDR3 bases: TGTGCCAGCAGTCGGGACTTCCAAGAGACCCAGTACTTC. It specifies CASSRDFQETQYF.

This clone appeared a single time. The chain has TRBV6-1 and TRBJ2-5; D remains unclear. Trimming pared 1 base from V and 0 bases from J, leaving 6 bases between. CDR1 is MNHNS and CDR2 is SASEGT in the germline V gene. This CDR3 spans 14 amino acids. The CDR3 here is CASSEGPYQETQYF. As DNA, the CDR3 is TGTGCCAGCAGTGAAGGGCCCTACCAAGAGACCCAGTACTTC.

V usage is TRBV5-4 and J usage is TRBJ2-1; the match to TRBD2 covers 10 bases. Per the germline V gene, CDR1 is SGHNT and CDR2 is YYREEE (reference sequence). V lost 3 bases, J lost 7 bases, and 10 bases stayed unmatched. CDR3 length: 16 residues. In DNA form, the CDR3 reads TGTGCCAGCAGCTATAAAACTAGCGGGGTTTTGAATGAGCAGTTCTTC. It translates to CASSYKTSGVLNEQFF.

This sequence joins TRBV3-1 (or the pseudogene TRBV3-2) and TRBJ2-7, with 7 nucleotides matching TRBD2. CDR1 is LGHDT and CDR2 is YNNKEL in the germline V gene (reference sequence). Losses at the gene ends were 4 bases for V and 0 bases for J; bases not matched to a gene: 3. CDR3 length: 14 amino acids. CDR3: CASSRGGSSYEQYF. The DNA of the CDR3 is TGTGCCAGCAGCCGGGGCGGGAGCTCCTACGAGCAGTACTTC.

V usage is TRBV10-3 and J usage is TRBJ1-5; D is unclear. Germline-derived CDR1 and CDR2 are ENHRY and SYGVKD. Trimming took 3 bases from V and 5 from J, leaving 14 bases between them. CDR3 length: 15 residues. CDR3 sequence (DNA): TGTGCCATCAGTGACGAGGGATCTTGGTATCAGCCCCAGCATTTT. Translation gives CAISDEGSWYQPQHF.

The chain joins TRBV6-2 or TRBV6-3 to TRBJ2-1; TRBD1 matches at 10 bases. The ends lost 0 bases at V and 8 bases at J; junction bases unmatched: 7. CDR1 MNHEY and CDR2 SVGEGT come from the germline V gene. The CDR3 sequence is 16 residues long. CDR3 in amino acids: CASSYSTGQGWDEQFF. CDR3 DNA: TGTGCCAGCAGTTACTCGACGGGACAGGGGTGGGATGAGCAGTTCTTC.